The sequence of this T cell receptor (beta chain) was determined in a study of T-cell reconstitution after alpha-beta-depleted transplantation in children. Study results and limitations: The study reportedly traced alpha-beta T cells about two months after transplant to several hundred expanded graft clones. For some patients, TCRbeta diversity was high at day 60 because of recipient T cells and thymic progenitors that survived.

This clonotype was picked up many times. The target antigen is unknown. Unique molecular identifiers were incorporated during preparation of the TCRbeta library. TCRdb re-derived calls from the PCR reads in MiXCR, one entry per CDR3 protein. The sample carries about 240,000 distinct CDR3 sequences, roughly 25% recorded once. The CDR3 has 15 residues. V dropped 3 bases and J dropped 2; count of bases not matched to a gene: 0. CDR1 is MNHNS, CDR2 SASEGT, per germline. The TCR was taken from a girl aged 2 to 10 with Fanconi anemia, due to receive a stem cell transplant. This chain connects TRBV6-1 to TRBJ2-1, with TRBD2 matching 11 bases. This sample comprised PBMCs, obtained before TCRalphabeta/CD19-depleted stem cell transplant. The CDR3 spells CASSDSGRAYNEQFF. CDR3 sequence (DNA): TGTGCCAGCAGTGATAGCGGGAGGGCCTACAATGAGCAGTTCTTC.